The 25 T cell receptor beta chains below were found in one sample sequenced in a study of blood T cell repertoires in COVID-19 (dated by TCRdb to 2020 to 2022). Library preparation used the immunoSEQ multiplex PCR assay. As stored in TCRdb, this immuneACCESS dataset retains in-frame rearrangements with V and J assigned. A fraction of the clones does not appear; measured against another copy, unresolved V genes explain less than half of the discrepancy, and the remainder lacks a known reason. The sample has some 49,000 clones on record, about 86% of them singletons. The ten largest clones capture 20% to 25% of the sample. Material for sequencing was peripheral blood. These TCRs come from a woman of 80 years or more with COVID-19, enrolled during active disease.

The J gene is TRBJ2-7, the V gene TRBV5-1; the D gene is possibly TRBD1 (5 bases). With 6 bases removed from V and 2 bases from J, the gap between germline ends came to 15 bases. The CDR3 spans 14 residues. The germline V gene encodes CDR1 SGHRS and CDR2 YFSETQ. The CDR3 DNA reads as TGCGCCAGCACCCGCCCAGGGTTCCCCTACGAGCAGTACTTC. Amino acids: CASTRPGFPYEQYF.

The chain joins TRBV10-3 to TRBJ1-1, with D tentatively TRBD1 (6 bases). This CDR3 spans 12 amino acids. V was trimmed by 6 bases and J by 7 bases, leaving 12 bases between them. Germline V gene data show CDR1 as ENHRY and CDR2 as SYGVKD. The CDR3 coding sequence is TGTGCCATCAGGTCAGGACAGAATGAAGCTTTCTTT. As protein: CAIRSGQNEAFF.

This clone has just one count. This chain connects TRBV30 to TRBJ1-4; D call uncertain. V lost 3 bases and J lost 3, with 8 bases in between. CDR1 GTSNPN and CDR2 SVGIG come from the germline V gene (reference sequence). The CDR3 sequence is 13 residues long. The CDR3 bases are TGTGCCTGGAGGAGGTTCTCTAATGAAAAACTGTTTTTT. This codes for CAWRRFSNEKLFF.

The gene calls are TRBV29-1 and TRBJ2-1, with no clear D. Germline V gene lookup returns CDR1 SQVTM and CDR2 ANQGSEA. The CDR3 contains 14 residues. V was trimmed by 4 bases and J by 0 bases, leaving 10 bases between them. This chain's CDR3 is CSVARESSYNEQFF. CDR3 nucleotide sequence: TGCAGCGTTGCACGAGAGAGCTCCTACAATGAGCAGTTCTTC.

CDR3 region: CAWTPQGYYGYTF. The CDR3 DNA is TGTGCCTGGACCCCTCAGGGATACTATGGCTACACCTTC. This chain uses TRBV30 with TRBJ1-2; TRBD1 is a possible D gene (5 bases). CDR3 size: 13 residues. V shed 4 bases and J shed 3 bases, with 12 bases lying between them. Germline V gives CDR1 GTSNPN, CDR2 SVGIG (reference sequence).

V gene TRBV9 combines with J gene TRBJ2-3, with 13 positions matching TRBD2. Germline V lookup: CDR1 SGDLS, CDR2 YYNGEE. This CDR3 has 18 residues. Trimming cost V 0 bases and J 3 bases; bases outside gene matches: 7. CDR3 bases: TGTGCCAGCAGCGTAGCGTCACTAGCGGGAGGGCCGACAGATACGCAGTATTTT. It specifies CASSVASLAGGPTDTQYF.

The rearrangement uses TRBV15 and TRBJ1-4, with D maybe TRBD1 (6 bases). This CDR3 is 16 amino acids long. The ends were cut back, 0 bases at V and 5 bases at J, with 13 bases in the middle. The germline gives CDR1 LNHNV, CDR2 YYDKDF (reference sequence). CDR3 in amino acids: CATSREETGPNEKLFF. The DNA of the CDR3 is TGTGCCACCAGCAGAGAAGAAACAGGGCCGAATGAAAAACTGTTTTTT.

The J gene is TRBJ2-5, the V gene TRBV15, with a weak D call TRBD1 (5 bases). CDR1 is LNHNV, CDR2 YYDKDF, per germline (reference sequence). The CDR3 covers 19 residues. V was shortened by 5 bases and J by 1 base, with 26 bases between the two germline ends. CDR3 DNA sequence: TGTGCCACCAGCGGGCCAGCAGAGCCTTTTCAGGGCCCCCAAGAGACCCAGTACTTC. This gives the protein CATSGPAEPFQGPQETQYF.

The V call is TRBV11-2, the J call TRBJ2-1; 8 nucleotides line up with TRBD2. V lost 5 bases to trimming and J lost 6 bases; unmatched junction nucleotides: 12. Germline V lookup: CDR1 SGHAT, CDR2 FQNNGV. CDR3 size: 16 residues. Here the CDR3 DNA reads TGTGCCAGCAGCCAATTAGCAGCGGGAGAGACCAATGAGCAGTTCTTC. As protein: CASSQLAAGETNEQFF.

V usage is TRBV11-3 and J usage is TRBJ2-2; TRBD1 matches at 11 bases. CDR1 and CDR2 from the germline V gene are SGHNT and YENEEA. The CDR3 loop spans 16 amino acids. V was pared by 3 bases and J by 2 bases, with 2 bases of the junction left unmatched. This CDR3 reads CASSLDRGPNTGELFF. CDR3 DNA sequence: TGTGCCAGCAGCTTGGACAGGGGGCCCAACACCGGGGAGCTGTTTTTT.

The DNA for the CDR3 is TGTGCCAGCAGCAGCAAGACTAGCGGGAGATCGGCTGAGCAGTTCTTC. Protein sequence: CASSSKTSGRSAEQFF. This chain uses TRBV11-3 with TRBJ2-1; 12 bases fit TRBD2. CDR1 SGHNT and CDR2 YENEEA come from the germline V gene. The junction had 11 bases not matched to a gene; V was cut back by 5 bases and J by 9 bases. The CDR3 contains 16 residues.

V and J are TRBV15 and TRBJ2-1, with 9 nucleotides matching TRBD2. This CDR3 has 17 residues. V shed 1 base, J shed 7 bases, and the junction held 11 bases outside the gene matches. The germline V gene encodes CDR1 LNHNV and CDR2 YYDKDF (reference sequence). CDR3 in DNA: TGTGCCACCAGCAGAGGGAACATAGCGGGAGTTGGAAATGAGCAGTTCTTC. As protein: CATSRGNIAGVGNEQFF.

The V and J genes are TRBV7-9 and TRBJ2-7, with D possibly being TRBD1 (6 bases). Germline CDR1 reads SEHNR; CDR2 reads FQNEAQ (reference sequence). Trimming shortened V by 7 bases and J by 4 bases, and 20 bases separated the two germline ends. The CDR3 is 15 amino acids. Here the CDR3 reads CASIEPGAHPYEQYF. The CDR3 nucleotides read TGTGCCAGCATCGAACCAGGGGCACACCCTTACGAGCAGTACTTC.

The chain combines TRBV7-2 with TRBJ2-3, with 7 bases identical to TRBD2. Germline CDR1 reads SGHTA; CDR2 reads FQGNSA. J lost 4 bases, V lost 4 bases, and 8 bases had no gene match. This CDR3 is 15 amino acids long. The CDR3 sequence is CASSSPAGVSDTQYF. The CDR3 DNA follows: TGTGCCAGCAGCTCACCTGCGGGAGTGTCAGATACGCAGTATTTT. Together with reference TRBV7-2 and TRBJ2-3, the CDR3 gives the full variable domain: GAGVSQSPSNKVTEKGKDVELRCDPISGHTALYWYRQSLGQGLEFLIYFQGNSAPDKSGLPSDRFSAERTGGSVSTLTIQRTQQEDSAVYLCASSSPAGVSDTQYFGPGTRLTVL.

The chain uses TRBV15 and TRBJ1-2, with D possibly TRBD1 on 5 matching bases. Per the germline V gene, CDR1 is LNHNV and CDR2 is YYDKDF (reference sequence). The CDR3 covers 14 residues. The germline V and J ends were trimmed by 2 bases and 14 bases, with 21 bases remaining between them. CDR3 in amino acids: CATSRREGEAFRTF. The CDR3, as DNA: TGTGCCACCAGCAGAAGGGAAGGGGAGGCCTTCAGAACCTTC.

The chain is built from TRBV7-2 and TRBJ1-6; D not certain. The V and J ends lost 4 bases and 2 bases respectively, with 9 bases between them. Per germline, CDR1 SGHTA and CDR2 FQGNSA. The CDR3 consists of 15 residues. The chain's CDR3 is CASSSRDPYNSPLHF. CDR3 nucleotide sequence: TGTGCCAGCAGCTCCCGGGATCCCTATAATTCACCCCTCCACTTT.

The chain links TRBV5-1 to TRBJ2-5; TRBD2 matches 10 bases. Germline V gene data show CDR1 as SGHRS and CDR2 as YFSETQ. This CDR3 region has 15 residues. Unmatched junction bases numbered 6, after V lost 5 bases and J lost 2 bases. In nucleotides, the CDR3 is TGCGCCAGCAGACTAGCGGGAATGGGGCAAGAGACCCAGTACTTC. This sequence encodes CASRLAGMGQETQYF.

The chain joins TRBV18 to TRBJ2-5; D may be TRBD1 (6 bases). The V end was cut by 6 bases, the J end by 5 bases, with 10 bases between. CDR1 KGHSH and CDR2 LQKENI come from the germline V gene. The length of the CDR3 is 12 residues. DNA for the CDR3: TGTGCCAGCTCCAACACAGGGGAGACCCAGTACTTC. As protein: CASSNTGETQYF.

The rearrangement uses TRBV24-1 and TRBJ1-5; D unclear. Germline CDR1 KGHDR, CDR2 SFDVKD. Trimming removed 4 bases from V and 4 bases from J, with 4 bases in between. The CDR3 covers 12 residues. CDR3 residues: CATSEQNQPQHF. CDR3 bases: TGTGCCACCAGTGAACAGAATCAGCCCCAGCATTTT.

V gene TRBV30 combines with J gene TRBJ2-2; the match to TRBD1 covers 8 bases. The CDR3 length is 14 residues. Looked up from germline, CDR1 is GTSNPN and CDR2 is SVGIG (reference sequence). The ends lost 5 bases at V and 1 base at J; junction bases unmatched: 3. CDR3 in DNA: TGTGCCTGGGGACAGGGAAGGAACACCGGGGAGCTGTTTTTT. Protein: CAWGQGRNTGELFF.

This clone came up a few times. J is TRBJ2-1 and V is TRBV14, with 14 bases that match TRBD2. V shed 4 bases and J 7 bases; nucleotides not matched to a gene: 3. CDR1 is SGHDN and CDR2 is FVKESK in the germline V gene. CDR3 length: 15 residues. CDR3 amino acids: CASSLRTSGGNEQFF. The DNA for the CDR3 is TGTGCCAGCAGCCTTAGGACTAGCGGGGGGAATGAGCAGTTCTTC.

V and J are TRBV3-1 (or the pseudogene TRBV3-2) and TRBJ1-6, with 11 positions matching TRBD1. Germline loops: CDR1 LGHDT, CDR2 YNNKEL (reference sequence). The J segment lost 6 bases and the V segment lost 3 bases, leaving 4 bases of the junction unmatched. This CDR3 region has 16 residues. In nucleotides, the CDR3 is TGTGCCAGCAGCCATGAAGGGACAGGGGGTAATTCACCCCTCCACTTT. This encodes CASSHEGTGGNSPLHF.

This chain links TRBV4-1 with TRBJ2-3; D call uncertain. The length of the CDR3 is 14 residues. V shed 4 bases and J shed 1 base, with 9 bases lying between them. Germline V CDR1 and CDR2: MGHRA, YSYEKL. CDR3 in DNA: TGCGCCAGCAGCCCCCCCCCAGGCACAGATACGCAGTATTTT. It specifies CASSPPPGTDTQYF.

The CDR3 bases are TGTGCCAGCAGCTTAGTTTGGCTAGCGGGAACAGATACGCAGTATTTT. It codes for CASSLVWLAGTDTQYF. The V call is TRBV7-8, the J call TRBJ2-3; TRBD2 matches 9 bases. With 1 base clipped from V and 3 bases from J, the junction kept 5 bases outside the gene matches. The CDR3 covers 16 residues. The germline gives CDR1 SGHVS, CDR2 FQNEAQ.

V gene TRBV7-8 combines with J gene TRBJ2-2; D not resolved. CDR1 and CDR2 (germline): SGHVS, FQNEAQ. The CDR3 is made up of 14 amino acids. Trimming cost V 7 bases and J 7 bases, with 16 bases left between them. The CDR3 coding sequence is TGTGCCAGCACCATTCGGGTGGGTGGCGGGGAGCTGTTTTTT. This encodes CASTIRVGGGELFF.